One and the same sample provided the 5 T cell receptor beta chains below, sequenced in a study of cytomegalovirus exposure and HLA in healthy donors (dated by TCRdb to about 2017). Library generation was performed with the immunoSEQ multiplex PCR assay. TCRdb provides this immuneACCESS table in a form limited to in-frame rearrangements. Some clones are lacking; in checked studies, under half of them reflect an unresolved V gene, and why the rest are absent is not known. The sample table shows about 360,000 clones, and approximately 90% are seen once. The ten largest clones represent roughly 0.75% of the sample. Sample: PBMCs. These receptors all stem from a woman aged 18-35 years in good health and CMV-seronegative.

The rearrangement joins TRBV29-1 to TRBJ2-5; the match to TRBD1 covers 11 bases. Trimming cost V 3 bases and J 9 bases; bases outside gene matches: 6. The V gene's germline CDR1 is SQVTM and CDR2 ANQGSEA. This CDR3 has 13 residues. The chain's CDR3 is CSVDEGGQGAQYF. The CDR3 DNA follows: TGCAGCGTTGATGAAGGGGGACAGGGGGCCCAGTACTTC.

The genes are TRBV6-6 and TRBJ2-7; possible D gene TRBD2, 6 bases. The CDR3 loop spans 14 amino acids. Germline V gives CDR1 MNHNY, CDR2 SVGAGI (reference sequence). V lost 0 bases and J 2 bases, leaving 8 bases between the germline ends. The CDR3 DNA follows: TGTGCCAGCAGTTACTCGGAGGGGCCCTACGAGCAGTACTTC. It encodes CASSYSEGPYEQYF.

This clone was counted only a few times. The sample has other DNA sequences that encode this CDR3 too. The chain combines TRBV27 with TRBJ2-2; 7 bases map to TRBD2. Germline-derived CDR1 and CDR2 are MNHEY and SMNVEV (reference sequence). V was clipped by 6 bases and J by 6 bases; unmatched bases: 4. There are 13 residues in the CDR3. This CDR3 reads CASRLARAGELFF. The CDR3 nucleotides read TGTGCCAGCAGACTAGCGAGGGCCGGGGAGCTGTTTTTT.

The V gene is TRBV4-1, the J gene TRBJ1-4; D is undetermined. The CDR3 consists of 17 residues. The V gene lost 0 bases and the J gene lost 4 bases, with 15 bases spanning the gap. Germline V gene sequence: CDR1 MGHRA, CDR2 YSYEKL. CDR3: CASSQEVLGAINEKLFF. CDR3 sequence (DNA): TGCGCCAGCAGCCAAGAAGTACTTGGAGCAATTAATGAAAAACTGTTTTTT.

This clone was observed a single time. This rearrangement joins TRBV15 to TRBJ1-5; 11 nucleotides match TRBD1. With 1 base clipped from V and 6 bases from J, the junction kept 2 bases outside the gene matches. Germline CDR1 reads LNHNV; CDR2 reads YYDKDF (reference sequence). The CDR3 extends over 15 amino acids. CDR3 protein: CATSRGTGGPQPQHF. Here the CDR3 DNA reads TGTGCCACCAGCAGAGGGACAGGGGGCCCTCAGCCCCAGCATTTT.